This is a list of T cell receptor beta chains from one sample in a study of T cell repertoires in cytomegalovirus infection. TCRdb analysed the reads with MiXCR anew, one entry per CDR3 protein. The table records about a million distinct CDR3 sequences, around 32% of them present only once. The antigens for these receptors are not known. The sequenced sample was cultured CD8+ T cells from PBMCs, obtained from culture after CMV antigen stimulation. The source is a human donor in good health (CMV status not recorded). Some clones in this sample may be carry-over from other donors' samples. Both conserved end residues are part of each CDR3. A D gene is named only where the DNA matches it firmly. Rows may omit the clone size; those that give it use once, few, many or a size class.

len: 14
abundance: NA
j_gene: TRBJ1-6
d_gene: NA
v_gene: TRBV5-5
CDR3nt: TGTGCCAGCAGCCCCCGGGTTGGGGTTTCACCCCTCCACTTT
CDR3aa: CASSPRVGVSPLHF

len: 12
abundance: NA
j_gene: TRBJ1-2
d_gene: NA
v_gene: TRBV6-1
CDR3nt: TGTGCCAGCAACGACAACTACTATGGCTACACCTTC
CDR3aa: CASNDNYYGYTF

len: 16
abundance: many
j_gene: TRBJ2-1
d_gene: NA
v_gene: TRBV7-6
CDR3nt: TGTGCCAGCAGCCCCTTCGGGGACCAGGGGTACAATGAGCAGTTCTTC
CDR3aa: CASSPFGDQGYNEQFF

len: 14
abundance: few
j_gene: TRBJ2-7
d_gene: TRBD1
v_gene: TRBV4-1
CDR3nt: TGCGCCAGCAGCCAAGAACAGGGGTGGTACGAGCAGTACTTC
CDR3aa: CASSQEQGWYEQYF

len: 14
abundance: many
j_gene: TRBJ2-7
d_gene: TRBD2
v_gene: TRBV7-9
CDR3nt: TGTGCCAGCAGCCCTGATGGGGGGGTCTACGAGCAGTACTTC
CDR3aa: CASSPDGGVYEQYF

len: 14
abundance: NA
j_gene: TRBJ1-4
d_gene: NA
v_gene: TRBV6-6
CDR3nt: TGTGCCAGCTTTACGGGACGCTCTAATGAAAAACTGTTTTTT
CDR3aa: CASFTGRSNEKLFF

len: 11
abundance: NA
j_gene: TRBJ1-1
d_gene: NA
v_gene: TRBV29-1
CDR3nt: TGCAGCGTCAGACCTAACACTGAAGCTTTCTTT
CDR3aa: CSVRPNTEAFF

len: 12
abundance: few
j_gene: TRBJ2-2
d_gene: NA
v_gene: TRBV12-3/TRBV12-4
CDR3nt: TGTGCAGCAAGGGGCAGGACCGGGGAGCTGTTTTTT
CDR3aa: CAARGRTGELFF

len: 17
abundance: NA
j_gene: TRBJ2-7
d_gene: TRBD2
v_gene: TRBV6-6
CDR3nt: TGTGCCAGCAGTTACGTTCCGAGGCGGGGGACCTCCTACGAGCAGTACTTC
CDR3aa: CASSYVPRRGTSYEQYF

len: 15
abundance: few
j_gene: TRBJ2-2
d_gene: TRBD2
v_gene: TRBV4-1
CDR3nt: TGCGCCAGCAGCCAATGGGAGGGGAATGCCGGGGAGCTGTTTTTT
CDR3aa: CASSQWEGNAGELFF

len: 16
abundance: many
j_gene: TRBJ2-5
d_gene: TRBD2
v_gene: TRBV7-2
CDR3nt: TGTGCCAGCAGCTTGGGACTAGCCCTTTTCCAAGAGACCCAGTACTTC
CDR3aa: CASSLGLALFQETQYF

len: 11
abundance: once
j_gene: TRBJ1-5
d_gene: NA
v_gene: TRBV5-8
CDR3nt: TGTGCCAGCAGCGCCAAAGGACCCCAGCATTTT
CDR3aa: CASSAKGPQHF

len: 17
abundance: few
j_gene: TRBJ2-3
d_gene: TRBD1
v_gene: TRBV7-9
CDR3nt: TGTGCCAGCAGCCGGGACAGGGGGCTTTCTGGGACAGATACGCAGTATTTT
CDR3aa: CASSRDRGLSGTDTQYF

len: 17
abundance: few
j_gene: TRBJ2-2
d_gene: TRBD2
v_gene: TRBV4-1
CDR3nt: TGCGCCAGCAGCCAGATAGAGCTCGCGGGGGTCGCCGGGGAGCTGTTTTTT
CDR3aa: CASSQIELAGVAGELFF

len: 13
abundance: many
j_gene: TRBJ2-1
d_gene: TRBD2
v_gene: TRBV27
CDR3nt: TGTGCCAGCATGCGGGGGGCAGGGTATGAGCAGTTCTTC
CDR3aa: CASMRGAGYEQFF

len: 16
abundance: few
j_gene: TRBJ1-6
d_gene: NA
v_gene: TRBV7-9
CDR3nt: TGTGCCAGCAGACGTCAGGGAAACTCCGAGAATTCACCCCTCCACTTT
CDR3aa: CASRRQGNSENSPLHF

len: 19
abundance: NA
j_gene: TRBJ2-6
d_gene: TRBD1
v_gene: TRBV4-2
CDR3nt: TGTGCCAGCAGCCAACGAAGTGGACAGGGGGCGAAGGGGGCCAACGTCCTGACTTTC
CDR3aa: CASSQRSGQGAKGANVLTF

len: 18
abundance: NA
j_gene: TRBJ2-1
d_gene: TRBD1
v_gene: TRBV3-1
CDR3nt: TGTGCCAGCAGCCAAGAGATATTAAGACAGGGGGTTTACAATGAGCAGTTCTTC
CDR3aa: CASSQEILRQGVYNEQFF

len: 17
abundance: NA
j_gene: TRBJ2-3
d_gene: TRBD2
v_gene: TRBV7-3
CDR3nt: TGTGCCAGCAGCTTACTCCCTTCCGGGGGGGCCAGGGATACGCAGTATTTT
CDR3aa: CASSLLPSGGARDTQYF

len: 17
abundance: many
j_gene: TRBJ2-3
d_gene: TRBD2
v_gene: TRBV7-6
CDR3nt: TGTGCCAGCAGCTTGGGACTAGCGGAGGTTGGCACAGATACGCAGTATTTT
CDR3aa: CASSLGLAEVGTDTQYF

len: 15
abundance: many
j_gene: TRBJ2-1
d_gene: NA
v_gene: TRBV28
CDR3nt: TGTGCCAGCAGCTTCCGGGGGAGCTCCTACAATGAGCAGTTCTTC
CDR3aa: CASSFRGSSYNEQFF

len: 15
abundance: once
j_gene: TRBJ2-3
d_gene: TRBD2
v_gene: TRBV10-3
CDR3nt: TGTGCCATCAGGGTCACTAGCGGGGGCACAGATACGCAGTATTTT
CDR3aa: CAIRVTSGGTDTQYF